Listed below are T cell receptor beta chains from one sample, sequenced in a study of cytomegalovirus exposure and HLA in healthy donors. Sequencing was performed with immunoSEQ multiplex PCR; in TCRdb, only in-frame clones are kept and a portion is missing. The sample gives 150,000 to 250,000 clones, 79% of which show up once; approximately 1.5% is in the top ten. The sequenced material came from PBMCs. Receptor source: a girl aged 5-17 years in good health and CMV-seropositive. Both conserved end residues are part of each CDR3. Each record gives: V gene, D gene, clone size, J gene, CDR3 protein, CDR3 DNA. The D gene is left open where the match is weak. The size field is filled for only some rows; it gives once, few, many or a size class.

>TRBV11-2|TRBD2|.|TRBJ2-7
CASSPVASGGFHYEQYF
TGTGCCAGCAGCCCGGTGGCCAGCGGGGGCTTTCACTACGAGCAGTACTTC
>TRBV30|TRBD1|.|TRBJ2-7
CAWSVGRGPYEQYF
TGTGCCTGGAGTGTAGGCAGGGGGCCCTACGAGCAGTACTTC
>TRBV19|.|.|TRBJ1-1
CASSFRGRTEAFF
TGTGCCAGTAGTTTCAGGGGTCGGACTGAAGCTTTCTTT
>TRBV9|.|.|TRBJ1-1
CASSVAAGFNTEAFF
TGTGCCAGCAGCGTAGCGGCAGGGTTTAACACTGAAGCTTTCTTT
>TRBV10-3|.|.|TRBJ1-2
CAISPGDYGYTF
TGTGCCATTTCCCCGGGAGACTATGGCTACACCTTC
>TRBV30|TRBD2|once|TRBJ2-2
CAWSYTSGGARYTGELFF
TGTGCCTGGAGTTATACTAGCGGGGGGGCGCGGTACACCGGGGAGCTGTTTTTT
>TRBV29-1|.|.|TRBJ2-5
CSVRQETQYF
TGCAGCGTCAGACAAGAGACCCAGTACTTC
>TRBV30|TRBD1|once|TRBJ2-1
CAWARGQGGNEQFF
TGTGCCTGGGCTAGAGGACAGGGAGGCAATGAGCAGTTCTTC
>TRBV7-2|.|.|TRBJ1-1
CASSSDQGMNTEAFF
TGTGCCAGCAGCTCGGATCAGGGGATGAACACTGAAGCTTTCTTT
>TRBV6-5|.|.|TRBJ1-2
CASSPGEHYGYTF
TGTGCCAGCAGCCCAGGGGAGCACTATGGCTACACCTTC
>TRBV29-1|.|once|TRBJ2-1
CSVEFARSSYNEQFF
TGCAGCGTTGAGTTTGCGCGGAGCTCCTACAATGAGCAGTTCTTC
>TRBV14|TRBD1|.|TRBJ2-7
CASSQDWQGVYEQYF
TGTGCCAGCAGCCAAGACTGGCAGGGGGTGTACGAGCAGTACTTC
>TRBV29-1|TRBD1|few|TRBJ2-1
CSVRQAGTGRNEQFF
TGCAGCGTCCGACAAGCCGGGACAGGAAGAAATGAGCAGTTCTTC
>TRBV6-4|TRBD2|once|TRBJ2-3
CASSPRSGGTDTQYF
TGTGCCAGCAGTCCCCGAAGCGGGGGGACAGATACGCAGTATTTT
>TRBV12-5|TRBD1|.|TRBJ1-6
CASGLVRQGGGLYNSPLHF
TGTGCTAGTGGTTTGGTGCGACAGGGGGGCGGGCTCTATAATTCACCCCTCCACTTT
>TRBV4-2|.|.|TRBJ2-1
CASSQTVSGTYNEQFF
TGTGCCAGCAGCCAAACGGTGAGCGGCACCTACAATGAGCAGTTCTTC
>TRBV7-2|.|.|TRBJ1-2
CASSLEFRVYYGYTF
TGTGCCAGCAGCTTAGAATTCAGGGTGTACTATGGCTACACCTTC
>TRBV28|TRBD1|.|TRBJ2-6
CASRERDRGLHGANVLTF
TGTGCCAGCAGAGAACGGGACAGGGGGCTGCATGGGGCCAACGTCCTGACTTTC
>TRBV27|TRBD2|few|TRBJ2-1
CASSLGTSGNEQFF
TGTGCCAGCAGTCTAGGGACTAGCGGCAATGAGCAGTTCTTC
>TRBV30|.|once|TRBJ1-2
CAWRGGRGYTF
TGTGCCTGGAGAGGGGGTCGCGGCTACACCTTC
>TRBV11-2|.|.|TRBJ1-1
CASSQVPNTEAFF
TGTGCCAGCAGCCAGGTACCGAACACTGAAGCTTTCTTT
>TRBV5-5|TRBD1|.|TRBJ2-2
CASKPGQGVVGELFF
TGTGCCAGCAAGCCGGGACAGGGGGTTGTCGGGGAGCTGTTTTTT
>TRBV4-1|.|.|TRBJ2-7
CASRLEQGPYEQYF
TGCGCCAGCAGGTTAGAACAGGGACCCTACGAGCAGTACTTC
>TRBV7-8|TRBD1|once|TRBJ1-4
CASSPRRDRRLEKLFF
TGTGCCAGCAGCCCTCGCCGGGACAGACGGCTCGAAAAACTGTTTTTT
>TRBV27|TRBD2|.|TRBJ2-5
CASSYLRTSGGKETQYF
TGTGCCAGCAGTTATTTAAGGACTAGCGGGGGGAAAGAGACCCAGTACTTC
>TRBV27|.|.|TRBJ2-5
CASSPTGWGGETQYF
TGTGCCAGCAGCCCTACGGGATGGGGAGGAGAGACCCAGTACTTC